This T cell receptor (beta chain) came from a study of control samples from healthy donors and cancer patients. Produced via immunoSEQ multiplex PCR; TCRdb's table is partial and in-frame only. The sample contains under 90,000 clones, 85% to 95% of which appear only once. V lost 5 bases to trimming and J lost 3 bases, with 1 base between them. Germline V lookup: CDR1 SNHLY, CDR2 FYNNEI. The CDR3 is made up of 11 amino acids. This sequence was found in a woman between 55 and 75 years old in good health. The source material was blood. J is TRBJ2-2 and V is TRBV2, with D uncertain. CDR3 DNA: TGTGCCAGCAGTTACACCGGGGAGCTGTTTTTT. Protein sequence: CASSYTGELFF.